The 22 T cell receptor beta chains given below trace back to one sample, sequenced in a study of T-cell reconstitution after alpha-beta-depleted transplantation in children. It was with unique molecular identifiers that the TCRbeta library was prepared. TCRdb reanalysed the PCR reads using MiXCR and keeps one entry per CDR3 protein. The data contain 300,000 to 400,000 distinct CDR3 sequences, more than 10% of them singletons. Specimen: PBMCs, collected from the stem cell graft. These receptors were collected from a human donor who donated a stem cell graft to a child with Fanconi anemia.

Here the CDR3 reads CASSSGTGFGISPLHF. The CDR3 DNA is TGTGCCAGCAGCTCCGGGACAGGGTTTGGGATTTCACCCCTCCACTTT. The rearrangement uses TRBV5-6 and TRBJ1-6, with TRBD1 identical over 9 bases. Trimming at V came to 3 bases and at J to 9 bases, leaving 10 bases not matched to a gene. Germline-derived CDR1 and CDR2 are SGHDT and YYEEEE. This CDR3 is 16 amino acids long.

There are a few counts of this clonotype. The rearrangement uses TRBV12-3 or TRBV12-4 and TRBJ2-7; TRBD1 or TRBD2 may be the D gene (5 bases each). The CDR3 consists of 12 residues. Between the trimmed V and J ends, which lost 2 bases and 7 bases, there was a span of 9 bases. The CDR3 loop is CASSLWGWEQYF. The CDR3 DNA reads TGTGCCAGCAGTTTATGGGGGTGGGAGCAGTACTTC.

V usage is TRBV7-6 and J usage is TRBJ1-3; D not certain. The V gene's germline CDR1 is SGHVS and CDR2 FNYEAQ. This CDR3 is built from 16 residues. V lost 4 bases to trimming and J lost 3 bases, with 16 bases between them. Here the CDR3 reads CASSSFSGGGGNTIYF. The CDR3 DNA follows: TGTGCCAGCAGCTCCTTTTCGGGAGGAGGTGGAAACACCATATATTTT.

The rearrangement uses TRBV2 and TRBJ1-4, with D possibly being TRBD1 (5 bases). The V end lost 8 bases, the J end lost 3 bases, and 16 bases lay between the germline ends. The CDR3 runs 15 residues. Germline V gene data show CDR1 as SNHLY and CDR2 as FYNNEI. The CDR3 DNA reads TGTGCCAGCTCTTTCGGAGTGGGGGCTAATGAAAAACTGTTTTTT. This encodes CASSFGVGANEKLFF.

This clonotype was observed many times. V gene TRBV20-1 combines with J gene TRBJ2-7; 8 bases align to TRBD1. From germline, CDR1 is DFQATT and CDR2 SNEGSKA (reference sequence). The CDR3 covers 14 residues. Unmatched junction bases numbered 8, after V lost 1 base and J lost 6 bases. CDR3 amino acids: CSARVRTGSSEQYF. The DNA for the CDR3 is TGCAGTGCTAGAGTTAGGACAGGGAGTAGCGAGCAGTACTTC.

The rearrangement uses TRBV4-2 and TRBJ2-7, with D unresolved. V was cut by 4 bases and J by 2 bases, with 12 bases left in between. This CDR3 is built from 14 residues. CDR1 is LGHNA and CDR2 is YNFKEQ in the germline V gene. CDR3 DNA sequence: TGTGCCAGCAGCCCCGGGCGCCGCACCTACGAGCAGTACGTC. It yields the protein CASSPGRRTYEQYV.

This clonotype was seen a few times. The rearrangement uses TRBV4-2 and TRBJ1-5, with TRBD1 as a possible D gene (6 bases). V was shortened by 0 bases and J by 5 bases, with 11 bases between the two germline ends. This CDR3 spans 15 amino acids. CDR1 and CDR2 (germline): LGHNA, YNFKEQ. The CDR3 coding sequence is TGTGCCAGCAGCCAAGATCGGGGGCCTTATCAGCCCCAGCATTTT. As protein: CASSQDRGPYQPQHF.

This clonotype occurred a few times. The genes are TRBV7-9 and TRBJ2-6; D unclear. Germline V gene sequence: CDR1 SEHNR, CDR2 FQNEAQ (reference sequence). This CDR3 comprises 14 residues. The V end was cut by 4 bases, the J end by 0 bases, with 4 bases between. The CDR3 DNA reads TGTGCCAGCAGCTCGTTCTCTGGGGCCAACGTCCTGACTTTC. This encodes CASSSFSGANVLTF. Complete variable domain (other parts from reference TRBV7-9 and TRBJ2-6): DTGVSQNPRHKITKRGQNVTFRCDPISEHNRLYWYRQTLGQGPEFLTYFQNEAQLEKSRLLSDRFSAERPKGSFSTLEIQRTEQGDSAMYLCASSSFSGANVLTFGAGSRLTVL.

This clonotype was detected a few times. DNA of the CDR3: TGTGCCAGCAGTTTAGCGACTAGCGGGACCAAAAACATTCAGTACTTC. Translation gives CASSLATSGTKNIQYF. This sequence joins TRBV12-3 or TRBV12-4 and TRBJ2-4, with TRBD2 matching 11 bases. The CDR3 is 16 amino acids. V was clipped by 0 bases and J by 2 bases; unmatched bases: 0.

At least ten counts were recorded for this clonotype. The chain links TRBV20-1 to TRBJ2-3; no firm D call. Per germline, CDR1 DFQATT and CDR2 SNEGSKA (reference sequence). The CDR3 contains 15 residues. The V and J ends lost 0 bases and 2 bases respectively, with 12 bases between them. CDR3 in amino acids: CSARDSGSYTDTQYF. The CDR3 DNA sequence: TGCAGTGCTAGAGATTCTGGGTCATACACAGATACGCAGTATTTT.

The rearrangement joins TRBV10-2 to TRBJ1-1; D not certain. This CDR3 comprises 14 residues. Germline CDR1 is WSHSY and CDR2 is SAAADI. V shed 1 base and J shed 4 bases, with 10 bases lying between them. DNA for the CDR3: TGCGCCAGCAGTGAGTTTGTCCGGTCCACTGAAGCTTTCTTT. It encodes CASSEFVRSTEAFF.

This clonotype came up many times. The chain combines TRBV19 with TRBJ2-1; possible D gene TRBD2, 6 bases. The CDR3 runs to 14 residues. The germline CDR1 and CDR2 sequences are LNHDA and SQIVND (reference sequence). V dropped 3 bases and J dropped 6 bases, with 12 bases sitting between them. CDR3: CASSIIQGGNEQFF. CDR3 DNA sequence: TGTGCCAGTAGTATTATTCAGGGAGGCAATGAGCAGTTCTTC.

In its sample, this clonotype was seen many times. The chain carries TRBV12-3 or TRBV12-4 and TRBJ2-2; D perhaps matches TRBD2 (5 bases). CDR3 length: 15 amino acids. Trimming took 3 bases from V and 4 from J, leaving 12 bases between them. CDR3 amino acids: CASSFGEELTGELFF. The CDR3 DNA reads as TGTGCCAGCAGTTTCGGGGAAGAGCTCACCGGGGAGCTGTTTTTT.

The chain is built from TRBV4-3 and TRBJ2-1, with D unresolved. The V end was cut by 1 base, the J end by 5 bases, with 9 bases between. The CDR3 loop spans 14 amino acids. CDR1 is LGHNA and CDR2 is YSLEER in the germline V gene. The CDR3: CASSQGFRDNEQFF. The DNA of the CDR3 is TGCGCCAGCAGCCAAGGGTTCAGAGACAATGAGCAGTTCTTC.

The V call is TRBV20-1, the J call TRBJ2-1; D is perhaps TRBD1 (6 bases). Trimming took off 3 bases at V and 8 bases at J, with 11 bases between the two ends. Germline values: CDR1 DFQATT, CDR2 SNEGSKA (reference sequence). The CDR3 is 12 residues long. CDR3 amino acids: CSASNRADEQFF. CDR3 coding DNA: TGCAGTGCTAGTAACAGGGCCGATGAGCAGTTCTTC.

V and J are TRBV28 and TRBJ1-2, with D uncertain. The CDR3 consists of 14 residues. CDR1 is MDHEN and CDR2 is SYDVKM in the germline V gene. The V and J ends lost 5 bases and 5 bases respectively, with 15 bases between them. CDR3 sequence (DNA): TGTGCCAGCAGTGGTGACACCGCTCATTATGGCTACACCTTC. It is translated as CASSGDTAHYGYTF.

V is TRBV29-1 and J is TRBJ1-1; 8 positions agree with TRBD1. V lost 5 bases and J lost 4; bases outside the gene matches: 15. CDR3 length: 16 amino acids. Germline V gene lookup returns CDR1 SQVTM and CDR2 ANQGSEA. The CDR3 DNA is TGCAGCGTTTCCGGATTGACAGGGGAGAGAAGCACTGAAGCTTTCTTT. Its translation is CSVSGLTGERSTEAFF.

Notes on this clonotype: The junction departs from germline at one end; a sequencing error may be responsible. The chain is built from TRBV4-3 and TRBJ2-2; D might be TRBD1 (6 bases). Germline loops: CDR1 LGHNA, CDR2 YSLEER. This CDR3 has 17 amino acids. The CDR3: CASSQWIQGTNTWELFF. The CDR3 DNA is TGCGCCAGCAGCCAGTGGATCCAGGGGACCAACACCTGGGAGCTGTTTTTT.

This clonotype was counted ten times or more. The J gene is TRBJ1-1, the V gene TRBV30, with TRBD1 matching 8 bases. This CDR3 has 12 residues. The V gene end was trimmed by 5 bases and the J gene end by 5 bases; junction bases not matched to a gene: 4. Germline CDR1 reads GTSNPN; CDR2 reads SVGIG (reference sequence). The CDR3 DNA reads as TGTGCCTGGGCGGGACAGGCAACTGAAGCTTTCTTT. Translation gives CAWAGQATEAFF.

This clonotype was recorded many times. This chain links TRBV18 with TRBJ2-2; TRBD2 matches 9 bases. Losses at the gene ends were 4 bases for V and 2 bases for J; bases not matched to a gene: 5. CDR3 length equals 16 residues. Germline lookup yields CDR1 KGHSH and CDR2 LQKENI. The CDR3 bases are TGTGCCAGCTCACGGTCCGGGACTAGCAACACCGGGGAGCTGTTTTTT. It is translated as CASSRSGTSNTGELFF. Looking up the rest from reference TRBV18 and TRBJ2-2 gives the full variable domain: NAGVMQNPRHLVRRRGQEARLRCSPMKGHSHVYWYRQLPEEGLKFMVYLQKENIIDESGMPKERFSAEFPKEGPSILRIQQVVRGDSAAYFCASSRSGTSNTGELFFGEGSRLTVL.

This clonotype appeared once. CDR3 coding DNA: TGTGCCAGCAGCCCGGGACAGGGGCCCGGGGAGCTGTTTTTT. Amino acid sequence: CASSPGQGPGELFF. The V and J genes are TRBV5-5 and TRBJ2-2; 10 nucleotides agree with TRBD1. CDR3 length: 14 amino acids. The ends lost 4 bases at V and 6 bases at J; junction bases unmatched: 3. The germline V gene has CDR1 SGHKS and CDR2 YYEKEE (reference sequence).

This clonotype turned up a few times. CDR3 nucleotides: TGCGCCAGCAGCTTGGGGGGGCGTAGATCTGAAGCTTTCTTT. It is translated as CASSLGGRRSEAFF. This sequence joins TRBV5-1 and TRBJ1-1; D may be TRBD1 (6 bases). The CDR3 length is 14 residues. V was clipped by 0 bases and J by 6 bases, with 12 bases between them. CDR1 and CDR2 (germline): SGHRS, YFSETQ.